This TCR beta chain was sequenced during a study of beta chain features in type 1 diabetes. Every bit of the isolated RNA underwent reverse transcription, so sequencing read expressed TCRB transcripts. TCRdb keeps only in-frame clones here, not all; method: immunoSEQ multiplex PCR. Among hundreds of thousands of clones listed, around 10% were seen once. Findings and limits, study-wide: For TCRB rearrangement, an influence of HLA type remained unresolved here. Reduced insertions and increased deletions marked VDJ junctions in type 1 diabetes patients.

Germline CDR1 and CDR2: ENHRY and SYGVKD. Trimming removed 5 bases at V and 3 bases at J, with 10 bases between. This CDR3 has 13 residues. This clone was detected only a few times. Its matching antigen is unknown. Sequencing input: naive CD4+ T cells from blood. J is TRBJ1-1 and V is TRBV10-3; D uncertain. This TCR derives from a woman aged 18-29 years in good health. CDR3 sequence: CAISMDGHTEAFF. The CDR3 region has the DNA TGTGCCATCAGTATGGACGGACACACTGAAGCTTTCTTT.